This T cell receptor beta chain was captured by sequencing in a study of shared clonotypes between healthy human individuals. Measured with immunoSEQ multiplex PCR; TCRdb has only the in-frame clones, and not every one. The sample contains a few hundred thousand clones, around 78% of which appear only once. Germline values: CDR1 DFQATT, CDR2 SNEGSKA (reference sequence). The CDR3 totals 10 residues. V lost 5 bases and J lost 5, with 6 bases in between. This clone appeared a single time. Distinct nucleotide sequences in the sample also encode this CDR3. This chain links TRBV20-1 with TRBJ2-5; no firm D call. The TCR sequence derives from a woman in her forties in good health. Some clones in this sample may be carry-over from other donors' samples. Sequencing input: PBMCs. The CDR3 DNA follows: TGCAGTGCTGGACGGGAGACCCAGTACTTC. It yields the protein CSAGRETQYF.